The clone carrying this TCR beta chain was recorded only once. Its antigen is as yet unknown. The record originates from a study of PD-1 blockade in mismatch repair-deficient tumors. Study-wide background: Enrolled about 2012-2016, patients had progressing, pretreated mismatch repair-deficient cancers of over nine types.

Germline-derived CDR1 and CDR2 are SGHRS and YFSETQ. V was clipped by 0 bases and J by 2 bases; unmatched bases: 4. This CDR3 is 17 amino acids long. Study outcomes and limitations: Rapid post-treatment expansion, then contraction, generally preceding radiologic response, marked tumor-resident clones.

The protocol was immunoSEQ multiplex PCR, while the TCRdb copy is restricted to in-frame clones and leaves out a portion. Altogether around 48,000 clones are present, roughly 78% being singletons, with the ten largest covering 3% to 3.5%. Mismatch repair deficiency was confirmed in all patients, by PCR or immunohistochemistry. The chain is built from TRBV5-1 and TRBJ2-1; 11 nucleotides agree with TRBD2. The source is an adult with mismatch repair-deficient cancer. The material was peripheral blood, obtained 4 weeks after starting pembrolizumab. CDR3: CASSLGLLAGAYNEQFF. CDR3 DNA: TGCGCCAGCAGCTTGGGCTTACTAGCGGGAGCCTACAATGAGCAGTTCTTC.